This T cell receptor (beta chain) was profiled in a study of tumor-infiltrating lymphocytes in oesophageal squamous cell carcinoma. TCRdb re-called the PCR reads through MiXCR, storing one row per CDR3 protein. The sample carries more than 10,000 distinct CDR3 sequences, more than 40% recorded once. The TCR comes from a male donor with esophageal squamous cell carcinoma. Input material: normal esophageal tissue next to the tumor.

CDR3 in DNA: TGTGCCAGCAGTTTCCTCACAGGGAGCTCCTACAATGAGCAGTACTTC. It encodes CASSFLTGSSYNEQYF. This chain connects TRBV12-3 or TRBV12-4 to TRBJ2-7; D perhaps matches TRBD1 (6 bases). Trimming took 3 bases from V and 7 from J, leaving 22 bases between them. This CDR3 is built from 16 residues.